This passage covers 26 T cell receptor beta chains from one sample sequenced in a study of blood T cells in healthy people across ages (dated by TCRdb to between 2014 and 2017). The library relied on 5' RACE. The sample was run on an Illumina HiSeq 2500. A second PCR of about 7 to 12 cycles was performed with a sample-barcoded 5' primer and a J-beta primer mix. TCRdb trimmed public reads at Q25 via fastp, called clones via MiXCR and kept in-frame beta chains. Each entry is one CDR3 protein sequence, shown with its most common DNA and genes. The sample table holds some 1.5 million distinct CDR3 sequences, of which 28% were seen once. The ten largest make up about 8% of the sample. The specimen sequenced was blood. Receptors were obtained from a woman younger than 45 in good health.

V gene TRBV7-2 combines with J gene TRBJ2-1, with 11 positions matching TRBD2. V dropped 5 bases and J dropped 5; count of bases not matched to a gene: 8. Germline assignment: CDR1 SGHTA and CDR2 FQGNSA. This CDR3 has 16 residues. The CDR3 DNA is TGTGCCAGCAGCACCCGACTAGCGGGATTGCACAATGAGCAGTTCTTC. It yields the protein CASSTRLAGLHNEQFF.

CDR3 in DNA: TGTGCCAGCACCTACAGGGGTCCGAACTCGGGTGAGCAGTTCTTC. Translated: CASTYRGPNSGEQFF. The chain joins TRBV6-6 to TRBJ2-1; 7 positions match TRBD1. Unmatched junction bases numbered 15, after V lost 7 bases and J lost 9 bases. Germline-derived CDR1 and CDR2 are MNHNY and SVGAGI (reference sequence). The CDR3 is 15 amino acids.

This clonotype showed up just once. The chain is built from TRBV20-1 and TRBJ2-3, with D uncertain. Germline V gene sequence: CDR1 DFQATT, CDR2 SNEGSKA (reference sequence). Trimming took 0 bases from V and 0 from J, leaving 10 bases between them. The CDR3 is made up of 15 amino acids. This CDR3 is CSARDPSWSTDTQYF. CDR3 in DNA: TGCAGTGCTAGAGACCCCAGTTGGAGCACAGATACGCAGTATTTT.

The J gene is TRBJ2-5, the V gene TRBV30; D is ambiguous. Trimming took 0 bases from V and 5 from J, leaving 16 bases between them. Germline V lookup: CDR1 GTSNPN, CDR2 SVGIG (reference sequence). The CDR3 has 15 residues. The CDR3 DNA follows: TGTGCCTGGAGTGTACTTGGCGGAGAAGGGGAGACCCAGTACTTC. Amino acid sequence: CAWSVLGGEGETQYF.

There are a few counts of this clonotype. The genes are TRBV10-1 and TRBJ2-1; possible D gene TRBD2, 6 bases. Per germline, CDR1 WNHNN and CDR2 SYGVQD (reference sequence). V was trimmed by 4 bases and J by 6 bases, leaving 13 bases between them. The CDR3 is 14 amino acids. CDR3: CASSVRGRSNEQFF. CDR3 sequence (DNA): TGCGCCAGCAGTGTGCGGGGCCGGTCCAATGAGCAGTTCTTC.

The rearrangement joins TRBV27 to TRBJ2-4; 10 nucleotides line up with TRBD1. The J call may be faulty, since TRBJ2-7 better matches the DNA end. This CDR3 has 16 residues. Germline V gives CDR1 MNHEY, CDR2 SMNVEV (reference sequence). The CDR3 nucleotides are TGTGCCAGCAGCTACCGGGACAGGGGTCCGCTCTACGAGCAGTACTTC. Amino acids: CASSYRDRGPLYEQYF.

This clonotype was observed a handful of times. A read error may explain this, as a much larger clone is one base away. CDR3 DNA sequence: TGCAGCGCCGAGGGTGGTCGAGAGACCCAGTACTTC. The encoded protein is CSAEGGRETQYF. This chain uses TRBV29-1 with TRBJ2-5, with D tentatively TRBD2 (5 bases). Germline-derived CDR1 and CDR2 are SQVTM and ANQGSEA. V lost 7 bases, J lost 4 bases, and 13 bases lay in between. This CDR3 is 12 amino acids long.

This clonotype was observed a few times. The chain employs TRBV5-1 and TRBJ2-5, with 9 bases identical to TRBD1. Germline V gives CDR1 SGHRS, CDR2 YFSETQ. The ends lost 4 bases at V and 7 bases at J; junction bases unmatched: 11. The CDR3 covers 15 residues. CDR3: CASSMGQGQKGTQYF. CDR3 DNA sequence: TGCGCCAGCAGCATGGGACAGGGACAAAAAGGGACCCAGTACTTC.

CDR3 nucleotides: TGTGCCACCAGCAGGGTTAGAGAGGGCAGTAGCACAGATACGCAGTATTTT. Translated, it gives CATSRVREGSSTDTQYF. This chain links TRBV15 with TRBJ2-3, with a possible D match to TRBD2 (5 bases). Trimming pared 3 bases from V and 0 bases from J, leaving 16 bases between. This CDR3 region has 17 residues. Germline lookup yields CDR1 LNHNV and CDR2 YYDKDF (reference sequence).

This chain connects TRBV9 to TRBJ1-1; 8 nucleotides line up with TRBD1. V shed 4 bases and J 5 bases; nucleotides not matched to a gene: 10. The CDR3 has 15 residues. Per the germline V gene, CDR1 is SGDLS and CDR2 is YYNGEE. This CDR3 reads CASSPPGQGWTEAFF. The CDR3 nucleotides are TGTGCCAGCAGCCCACCCGGACAGGGTTGGACTGAAGCTTTCTTT.

The CDR3 DNA reads as TGTGCCAGCAGTTCCCCAGCCGCCGGGACAGGTTTCTACGAGCAGTACTTC. It translates to CASSSPAAGTGFYEQYF. This chain uses TRBV28 with TRBJ2-7; 8 nucleotides match TRBD1. Germline lookup yields CDR1 MDHEN and CDR2 SYDVKM. V lost 4 bases, J lost 3 bases, and 14 bases stayed unmatched. CDR3 length: 17 amino acids.

This clonotype was seen repeatedly, ten times or more. The chain joins TRBV12-3 or TRBV12-4 to TRBJ1-2, with D hard to call. The V and J ends lost 6 bases and 2 bases respectively, with 10 bases between them. The CDR3 consists of 13 residues. CDR3 protein: CASSPRGNYGYTF. DNA for the CDR3: TGTGCCAGCAGCCCCCGAGGAAACTATGGCTACACCTTC.

In this sample, this clonotype turned up a few times. A much larger clonotype is one base distant, so this may be a read error. The V gene is TRBV6-5, the J gene TRBJ2-7; D is unresolved. The CDR3 runs 13 residues. The V gene's germline CDR1 is MNHEY and CDR2 SVGAGI. CDR3 sequence (DNA): TGTACGAGTTGGAACGAAAACTCCTACGAGCAGTACTTC. Translating gives CTSWNENSYEQYF.

This clonotype occurred many times. The J gene is TRBJ2-7, the V gene TRBV18; a weak D match, TRBD1 (6 bases). The CDR3 runs to 13 residues. Germline V gene lookup returns CDR1 KGHSH and CDR2 LQKENI. V shed 4 bases and J shed 3 bases, with 10 bases lying between them. CDR3 sequence: CASSLSDSYEQYF. The CDR3 coding sequence is TGTGCCAGCTCACTCTCGGACAGCTACGAGCAGTACTTC.

The CDR3 DNA reads TGTGCCAGCAGTGCCAGCGGGGAGTCCTACGAGCAGTACTTC. This encodes CASSASGESYEQYF. This chain connects TRBV7-3 to TRBJ2-7; TRBD2 agrees at 7 bases. This CDR3 has 14 amino acids. Trimming took 6 bases from V and 1 from J; bases not matched to a gene: 6. Per germline, CDR1 SGHTA and CDR2 FQGTGA.

This chain uses TRBV12-3 or TRBV12-4 with TRBJ2-4, with 7 bases fitting TRBD1. Losses at the gene ends were 3 bases for V and 6 bases for J; bases not matched to a gene: 5. This CDR3 comprises 14 residues. CDR3 loop: CASSFTGAGNIQYF. Written as DNA, the CDR3 is TGTGCCAGCAGTTTCACAGGGGCTGGAAACATTCAGTACTTC.

The CDR3 reads CASSSLLTSGRKDYTDTQYF. Written as DNA, the CDR3 is TGTGCCAGCAGTTCTCTCCTAACGAGCGGGAGAAAGGACTACACAGATACGCAGTATTTT. V and J are TRBV12-3 or TRBV12-4 and TRBJ2-3; 8 bases fit TRBD2. V shed 4 bases and J 2 bases; nucleotides not matched to a gene: 20. The length of the CDR3 is 20 residues.

The chain is built from TRBV7-6 and TRBJ2-3; TRBD2 is a possible D gene (6 bases). V dropped 2 bases and J dropped 10 bases, with 13 bases sitting between them. This CDR3 is 13 amino acids long. Germline V gene sequence: CDR1 SGHVS, CDR2 FNYEAQ. The CDR3 bases are TGTGCCAGCAGCTTAAGTCGGGCGGGGTCGCAGTATTTT. Translation: CASSLSRAGSQYF.

The chain has TRBV30 and TRBJ1-6, with a possible D match to TRBD1 (5 bases). The germline V gene has CDR1 GTSNPN and CDR2 SVGIG (reference sequence). The CDR3 has 15 residues. Trimming pared 2 bases from V and 8 bases from J, leaving 16 bases between. The CDR3 nucleotides read TGTGCCTGGAGTTTAGGGGCTCCAGGCGATTCACCCCTCCACTTT. Its protein is CAWSLGAPGDSPLHF.

The rearrangement links TRBV5-1 to TRBJ2-1; TRBD1 matches 7 bases. With 4 bases clipped from V and 0 bases from J, the junction kept 10 bases outside the gene matches. The germline gives CDR1 SGHRS, CDR2 YFSETQ. The CDR3 has 17 residues. CDR3 protein: CASSLGQTPGSYNEQFF. CDR3 DNA: TGCGCCAGCAGCCTGGGACAGACCCCCGGCTCCTACAATGAGCAGTTCTTC.

Comment on this clonotype: This may be a read error, as it is one base from a much larger clone. V is TRBV20-1 and J is TRBJ2-5, with 8 bases lining up with TRBD2. This CDR3 is built from 13 residues. Germline lookup yields CDR1 DFQATT and CDR2 SNEGSKA (reference sequence). CDR3 DNA sequence: TGCAGTGCTAAGCCTAGCGGGCAAGGGACCCAGTACTTC. This encodes CSAKPSGQGTQYF.

This clonotype was seen many times. The CDR3 reads CAWTPGDTSYEQYF. Here the CDR3 DNA reads TGTGCCTGGACCCCCGGGGACACTTCCTACGAGCAGTACTTC. The rearrangement uses TRBV30 and TRBJ2-7; weak D call: TRBD1 (6 bases). This CDR3 is built from 14 residues. V was pared by 4 bases and J by 1 base, with 14 bases between. The germline gives CDR1 GTSNPN, CDR2 SVGIG (reference sequence).

The chain joins TRBV29-1 to TRBJ1-5; D is uncertain. This CDR3 spans 13 amino acids. Trimming took off 2 bases at V and 0 bases at J, with 5 bases between the two ends. Germline V gives CDR1 SQVTM, CDR2 ANQGSEA. Here the CDR3 reads CSVEYHSNQPQHF. CDR3 bases: TGCAGCGTTGAATATCATAGCAATCAGCCCCAGCATTTT.

This clonotype was observed a few times. The J gene is TRBJ2-5, the V gene TRBV6-6; 7 bases match TRBD2. CDR1 is MNHNY, CDR2 SVGAGI, per germline (reference sequence). The CDR3 sequence is 17 residues long. Germline trimming cut 0 bases from V and 4 bases from J; bases unmatched to any gene: 11. The chain's CDR3 is CASSYSAGQGRGETQYF. In DNA, the CDR3 is TGTGCCAGCAGTTACTCAGCGGGGCAGGGACGGGGAGAGACCCAGTACTTC.

The chain recombines TRBV14 with TRBJ2-6; weak D call: TRBD1 (6 bases). This CDR3 is built from 18 residues. Trimming took off 4 bases at V and 0 bases at J, with 16 bases between the two ends. Germline loops: CDR1 SGHDN, CDR2 FVKESK. The CDR3 protein is CASSPRGRGTSGANVLTF. CDR3 bases: TGTGCCAGCAGCCCTCGTGGCAGGGGAACCTCTGGGGCCAACGTCCTGACTTTC.

The chain has TRBV29-1 and TRBJ2-1; D gene unclear. The V gene's germline CDR1 is SQVTM and CDR2 ANQGSEA. Trimming stripped 2 bases from V and 7 bases from J, with 6 bases between. The CDR3 is 11 residues long. The CDR3 DNA sequence: TGCAGCGTTGAATTGTTTAATGAGCAGTTCTTC. This gives the protein CSVELFNEQFF.